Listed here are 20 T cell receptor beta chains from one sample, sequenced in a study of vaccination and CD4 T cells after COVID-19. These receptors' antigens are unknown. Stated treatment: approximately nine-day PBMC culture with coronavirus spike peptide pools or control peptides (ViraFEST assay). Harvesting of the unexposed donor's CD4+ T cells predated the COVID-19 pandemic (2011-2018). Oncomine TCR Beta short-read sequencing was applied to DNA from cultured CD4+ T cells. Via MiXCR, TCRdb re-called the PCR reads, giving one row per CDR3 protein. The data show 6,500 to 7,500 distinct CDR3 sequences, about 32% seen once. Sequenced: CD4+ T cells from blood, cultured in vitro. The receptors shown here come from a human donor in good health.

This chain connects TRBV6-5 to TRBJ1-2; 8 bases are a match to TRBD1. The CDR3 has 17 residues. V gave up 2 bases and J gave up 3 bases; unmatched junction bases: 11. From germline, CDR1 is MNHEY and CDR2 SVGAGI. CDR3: CASSYRPPGQAYYGYTF. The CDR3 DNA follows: TGTGCCAGCAGTTACCGCCCGCCGGGACAGGCATACTATGGCTACACCTTC.

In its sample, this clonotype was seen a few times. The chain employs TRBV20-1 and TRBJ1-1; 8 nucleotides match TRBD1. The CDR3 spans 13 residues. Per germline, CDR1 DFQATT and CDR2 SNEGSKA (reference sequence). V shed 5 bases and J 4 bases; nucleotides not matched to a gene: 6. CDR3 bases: TGCAGTGCTCCACGGGACAGGCTCACTGAAGCTTTCTTT. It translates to CSAPRDRLTEAFF.

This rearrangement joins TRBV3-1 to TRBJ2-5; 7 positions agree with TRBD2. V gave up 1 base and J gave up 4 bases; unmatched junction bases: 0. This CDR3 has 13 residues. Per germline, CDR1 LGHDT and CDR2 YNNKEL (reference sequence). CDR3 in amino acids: CASSQAGGETQYF. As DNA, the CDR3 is TGTGCCAGCAGCCAAGCGGGGGGAGAGACCCAGTACTTC.

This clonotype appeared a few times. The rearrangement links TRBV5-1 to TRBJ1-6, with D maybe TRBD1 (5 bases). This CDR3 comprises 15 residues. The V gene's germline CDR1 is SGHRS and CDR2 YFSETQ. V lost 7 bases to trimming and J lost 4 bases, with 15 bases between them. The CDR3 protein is CASRETGGYNSPLHF. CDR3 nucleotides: TGCGCCAGCCGTGAGACTGGGGGGTATAATTCACCCCTCCACTTT.

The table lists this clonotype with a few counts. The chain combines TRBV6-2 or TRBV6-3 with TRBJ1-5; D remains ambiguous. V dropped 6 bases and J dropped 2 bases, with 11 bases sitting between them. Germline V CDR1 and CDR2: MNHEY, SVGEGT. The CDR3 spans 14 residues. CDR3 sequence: CASSTYGGNQPQHF. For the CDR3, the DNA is TGTGCCAGCAGCACCTACGGGGGCAATCAGCCCCAGCATTTT.

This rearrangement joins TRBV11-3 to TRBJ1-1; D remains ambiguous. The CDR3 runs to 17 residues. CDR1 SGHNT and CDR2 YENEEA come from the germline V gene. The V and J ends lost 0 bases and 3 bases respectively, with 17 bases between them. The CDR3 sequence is CASSLDVGKGGYTEAFF. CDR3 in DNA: TGTGCCAGCAGCTTAGATGTTGGGAAGGGAGGGTACACTGAAGCTTTCTTT.

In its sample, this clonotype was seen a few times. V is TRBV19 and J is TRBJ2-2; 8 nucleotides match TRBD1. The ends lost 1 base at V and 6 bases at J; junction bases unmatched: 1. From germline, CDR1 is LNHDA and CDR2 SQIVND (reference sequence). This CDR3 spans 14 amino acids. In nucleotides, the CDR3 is TGTGCCAGTAGTATAGTACAGGGGGCCGGGGAGCTGTTTTTT. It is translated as CASSIVQGAGELFF.

CDR3 sequence reads: CASRPTVSGNTIYF. The DNA for the CDR3 is TGTGCCAGCAGGCCCACCGTCTCTGGAAACACCATATATTTT. The chain carries TRBV6-1 and TRBJ1-3; D gene uncertain. CDR3 length equals 14 residues. The V gene lost 6 bases and the J gene lost 0 bases, with 9 bases spanning the gap. CDR1 is MNHNS, CDR2 SASEGT, per germline.

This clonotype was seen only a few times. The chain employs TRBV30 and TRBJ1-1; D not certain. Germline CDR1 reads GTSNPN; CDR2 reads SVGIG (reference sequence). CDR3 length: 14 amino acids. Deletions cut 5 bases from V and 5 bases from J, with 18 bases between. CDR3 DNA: TGTGCCTGGGGCCTACGGGCAGTAGGGACTGAAGCTTTCTTT. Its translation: CAWGLRAVGTEAFF.

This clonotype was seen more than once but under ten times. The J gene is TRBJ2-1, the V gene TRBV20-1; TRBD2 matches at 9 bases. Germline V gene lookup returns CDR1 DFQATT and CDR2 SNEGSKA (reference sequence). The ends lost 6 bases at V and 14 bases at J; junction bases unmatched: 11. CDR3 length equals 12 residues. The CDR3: CSARNLAGSKFF. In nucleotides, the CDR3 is TGCAGTGCGCGAAATCTAGCGGGGTCAAAGTTCTTC.

CDR3 amino acids: CASSFTGDSPLHF. CDR3 in DNA: TGTGCCAGTAGTTTTACAGGGGATTCACCCCTCCACTTT. The chain recombines TRBV19 with TRBJ1-6; 7 bases line up with TRBD1. The V segment lost 5 bases and the J segment 8 bases; nucleotides outside the gene matches: 3. CDR1 and CDR2 (germline): LNHDA, SQIVND (reference sequence). CDR3 length: 13 amino acids.

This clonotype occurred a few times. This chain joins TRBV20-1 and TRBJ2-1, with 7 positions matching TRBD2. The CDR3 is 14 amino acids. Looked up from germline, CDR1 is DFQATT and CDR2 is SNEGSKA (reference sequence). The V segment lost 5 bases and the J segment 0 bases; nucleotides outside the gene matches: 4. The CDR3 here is CSALAASSYNEQFF. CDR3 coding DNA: TGCAGTGCTCTAGCGGCTAGCTCCTACAATGAGCAGTTCTTC.

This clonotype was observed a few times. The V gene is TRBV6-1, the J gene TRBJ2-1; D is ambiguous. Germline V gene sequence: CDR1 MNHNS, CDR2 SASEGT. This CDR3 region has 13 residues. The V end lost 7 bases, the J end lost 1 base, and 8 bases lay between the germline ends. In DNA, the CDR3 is TGTGCCAGCACTGACTTATCCTACAATGAGCAGTTCTTC. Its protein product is CASTDLSYNEQFF.

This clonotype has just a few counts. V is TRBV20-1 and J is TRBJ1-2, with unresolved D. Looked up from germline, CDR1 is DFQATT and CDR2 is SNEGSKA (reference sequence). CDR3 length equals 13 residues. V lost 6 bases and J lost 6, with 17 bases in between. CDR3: CSALHRPPDGYTF. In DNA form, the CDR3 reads TGCAGTGCCCTACACAGACCCCCGGATGGCTACACCTTC.

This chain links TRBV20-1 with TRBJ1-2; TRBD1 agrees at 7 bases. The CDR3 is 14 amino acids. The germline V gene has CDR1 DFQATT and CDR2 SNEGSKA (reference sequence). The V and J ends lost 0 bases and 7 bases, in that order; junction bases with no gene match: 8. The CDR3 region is CSARDFSGTVGYTF. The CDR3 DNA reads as TGCAGTGCTAGAGATTTTTCCGGGACAGTTGGCTACACCTTC.

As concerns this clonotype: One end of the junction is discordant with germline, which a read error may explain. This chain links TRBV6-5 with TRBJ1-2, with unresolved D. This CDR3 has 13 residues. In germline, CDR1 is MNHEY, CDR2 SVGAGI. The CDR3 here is CASRESGNYGHTF. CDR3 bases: TGTGCCAGCAGGGAATCGGGTAACTATGGCCACACCTTC.

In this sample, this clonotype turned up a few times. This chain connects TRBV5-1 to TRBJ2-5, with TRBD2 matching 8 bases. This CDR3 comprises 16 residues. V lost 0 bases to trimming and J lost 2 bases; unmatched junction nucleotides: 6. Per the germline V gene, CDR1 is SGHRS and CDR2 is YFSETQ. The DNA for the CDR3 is TGCGCCAGCAGCTTGGTACTAGCGGTGGGGCAAGAGACCCAGTACTTC. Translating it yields CASSLVLAVGQETQYF.

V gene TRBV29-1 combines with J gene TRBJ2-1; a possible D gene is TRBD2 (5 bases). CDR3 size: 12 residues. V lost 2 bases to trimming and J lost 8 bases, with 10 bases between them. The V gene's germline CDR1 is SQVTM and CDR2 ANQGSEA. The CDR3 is CSVERVSDEQFF. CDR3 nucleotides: TGCAGCGTTGAAAGGGTTAGCGATGAGCAGTTCTTC.

DNA of the CDR3: TGTGCCAGCAGTGACACAGGGGACACCGGGGAGCTGTTTTTT. It translates to CASSDTGDTGELFF. The rearrangement links TRBV6-4 to TRBJ2-2; 7 positions match TRBD1. Looked up from germline, CDR1 is MRHNA and CDR2 is SNTAGT. With 2 bases clipped from V and 3 bases from J, the junction kept 0 bases outside the gene matches. The CDR3 runs 14 residues.

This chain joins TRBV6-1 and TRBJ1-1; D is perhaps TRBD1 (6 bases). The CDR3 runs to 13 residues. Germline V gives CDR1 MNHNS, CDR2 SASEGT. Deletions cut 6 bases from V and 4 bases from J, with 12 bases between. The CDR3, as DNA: TGTGCCAGCAGCTTAGGGGGACCCACTGAAGCTTTCTTT. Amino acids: CASSLGGPTEAFF.